This T cell receptor beta chain derives from a study of post-analysis software for immune sequencing data. Study-wide background: The cohort encompassed relapsing-remitting, secondary progressive and progressive-relapsing multiple sclerosis disease courses.

The CDR3 loop spans 14 amino acids. V was clipped by 4 bases and J by 0 bases, with 9 bases between them. Germline V gene lookup returns CDR1 ENHRY and CDR2 SYGVKD. This clonotype has a handful of counts. Its antigen is not known. The library was made from cDNA and included unique molecular identifiers. Around 500,000 cDNA molecules were obtained per 1 to 10 million input T cells. MiXCR, applied by TCRdb to the PCR reads, yields one record per CDR3 protein. The table lists about 620,000 distinct CDR3 sequences, roughly 40% of them singletons. Notes on the study in general: A significant reduction in normalized Chao1 diversity was observed in multiple sclerosis patients versus controls. TRBV5-6, TRBV5-1 and TRBV20-1 were among several TRBV segments more frequent in patients than controls.

The chain combines TRBV10-3 with TRBJ1-2; D is perhaps TRBD1 (6 bases). Sequenced input: blood. The origin of this receptor is a girl aged 5-17 years with multiple sclerosis. The CDR3 region has the DNA TGTGCCATCAGTGCACAGGGAGCTAACTATGGCTACACCTTC. It codes for CAISAQGANYGYTF.